This TCR beta chain was captured in a study of a mutant IDH1 vaccine in newly diagnosed glioma. Study details: Vaccination started 4-6 weeks after radiotherapy alone, or with temozolomide cycles.

Regarding this clone: Its matching antigen is unknown.

As to time point: week 5, during vaccination. Doses of 300 ug of mutant IDH1 20-mer peptide were given with topical imiquimod. Donors had new IDH1-mutant astrocytomas of WHO grade 3 or 4 (ATRX-lost). The CDR3 consists of 17 residues. Germline V gene data show CDR1 as SNHLY and CDR2 as FYNNEI. V lost 0 bases and J lost 4; bases outside the gene matches: 7. Points from the study as a whole: Top-clonotype changes in peripheral T cells seemed unrelated to pseudoprogression.

Method: immunoSEQ multiplex PCR; TCRdb's copy keeps in-frame clones and lacks some. The data show about 40,000 clones, roughly nine tenths seen once. Sequencing was performed on PBMCs, taken from a glioma patient whose treatment included an IDH1 peptide vaccine. J is TRBJ2-5 and V is TRBV2, with 11 positions matching TRBD2. The source is a man aged 50 to 59 with glioma. In DNA, the CDR3 is TGTGCCAGCAGTGAAGCGCTTGGGCTAGCGGGAGGAGAGACCCAGTACTTC. It yields the protein CASSEALGLAGGETQYF. Using reference TRBV2 and TRBJ2-5 for the parts outside the CDR3, the full variable domain is EPEVTQTPSHQVTQMGQEVILRCVPISNHLYFYWYRQILGQKVEFLVSFYNNEISEKSEIFDDQFSVERPDGSNFTLKIRSTKLEDSAMYFCASSEALGLAGGETQYFGPGTRLLVL.